The sequence of this T cell receptor beta chain was determined in a study of T cell responses to AZD1222 COVID-19 vaccine. General observations from the study: The study sampled repertoires only after the peak T cell response. Donors were chiefly white British, with a greater number of females, and clonal diversity was perhaps underestimated. Seropositivity was recorded at baseline in only 6 or 7 AZD1222 recipients. As reported, nearly half of all spike-specific TCRs target variant regions that are unmutated.

Using immunoSEQ multiplex PCR, the repertoire was profiled, and TCRdb retains in-frame clones only, with some absent. The repertoire has over 65,000 clones, 88% of them found once; the top ten carry less than 8.5%. Regarding this clone: Its antigen is unidentified.

The source is an adult who received the AZD1222 COVID-19 vaccine. Sequenced material: peripheral blood, taken 28 days after the second AZD1222 dose.

CDR3 sequence (DNA): TGTGCCACCAGCATAGGGACAGGAACGAACACCGGGGAGCTGTTTTTT. Amino acid sequence: CATSIGTGTNTGELFF. The chain employs TRBV15 and TRBJ2-2; 8 positions match TRBD1. Germline values: CDR1 LNHNV, CDR2 YYDKDF (reference sequence). The CDR3 covers 16 residues. V gave up 4 bases and J gave up 0 bases; unmatched junction bases: 4.